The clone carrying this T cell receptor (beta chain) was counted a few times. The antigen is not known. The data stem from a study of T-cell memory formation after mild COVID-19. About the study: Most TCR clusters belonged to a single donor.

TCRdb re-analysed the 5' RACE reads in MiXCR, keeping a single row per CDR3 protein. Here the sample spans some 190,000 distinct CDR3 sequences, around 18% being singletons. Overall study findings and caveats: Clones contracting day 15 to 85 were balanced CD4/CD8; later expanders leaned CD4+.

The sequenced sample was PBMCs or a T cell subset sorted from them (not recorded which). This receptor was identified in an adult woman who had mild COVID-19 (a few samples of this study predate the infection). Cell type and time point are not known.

The DNA for the CDR3 is TGCGCCAGCAGCGTGGGACAGGGGATAACCGGGGCCAACGTCCTGACTTTC. The encoded protein is CASSVGQGITGANVLTF. The rearrangement links TRBV5-1 to TRBJ2-6; 10 positions agree with TRBD1. After removal of 4 bases from V and 4 bases from J, the junction contained 8 bases not matched to a gene. The length of the CDR3 is 17 residues. CDR1 SGHRS and CDR2 YFSETQ come from the germline V gene.